A selection of T cell receptor beta chains follows, all from one sample in a study of shared clonotypes between healthy human individuals. Produced via immunoSEQ multiplex PCR; TCRdb's table is partial and in-frame only. The sample lists millions of clones; about 92% were seen once. Material for sequencing was naive CD4+ T cells from PBMCs. These receptor sequences come from a man aged 18 to 35 in good health. Some clones in this sample may be carry-over from other donors' samples. Both conserved end residues are part of each CDR3. The D gene is left open where the match is weak. Clone size is shown for a subset of rows, as once, few, many or a class of expanded clone.

D gene | J gene | clone size | V gene | CDR3 DNA | CDR3 protein
NA | TRBJ2-5 | NA | TRBV6-1 | TGTGCCAGCAGTGAAGTTATCGGAAAAGAGACCCAGTACTTC | CASSEVIGKETQYF
NA | TRBJ1-1 | NA | TRBV6-4 | TGTGCCAGCAGGAAAGGAGGGCAACAAGAAGCTTTCTTT | CASRKGGQQEAFF
TRBD1 | TRBJ1-1 | NA | TRBV7-2 | TGTGCCAGCAGCCAGGACAGGTGGAGCACTGAAGCTTTCTTT | CASSQDRWSTEAFF
TRBD1 | TRBJ2-3 | NA | TRBV5-6 | TGTGCCAGCAGCGGAAACAGGGGGCTGGGAGATACGCAGTATTTT | CASSGNRGLGDTQYF
NA | TRBJ2-6 | NA | TRBV30 | TGTGCCTGGAGTGTTGATGCGGGGGCCAACGTCCTGACTTTC | CAWSVDAGANVLTF
NA | TRBJ2-5 | NA | TRBV28 | TGTGCCAGCAGTTTAACCGGAAGGAGGGGAGAGACCCAGTACTTC | CASSLTGRRGETQYF
TRBD1 | TRBJ2-7 | NA | TRBV5-1 | TGCGCCAGCAGTTATGGACAGGGCCTCGACGAGCAGTACTTC | CASSYGQGLDEQYF
NA | TRBJ2-5 | NA | TRBV2 | TGTGCCAGCAGGAGGTTACAAGAGACCCAGTACTTC | CASRRLQETQYF
NA | TRBJ2-5 | NA | TRBV6-5 | TGTGCCAGCACTTCTCCGGGAGCACAAGAGACCCAGTACTTC | CASTSPGAQETQYF
TRBD2 | TRBJ2-7 | NA | TRBV18 | TGTGCCAGCTCACCCAACCCGGGACTAGCGGTAGGGGAAGGGCAGTACTTC | CASSPNPGLAVGEGQYF
TRBD2 | TRBJ2-7 | NA | TRBV28 | TGTGCCAACTTAACTAGCGGGAAGGACTACGAGCAGTACTTC | CANLTSGKDYEQYF
TRBD2 | TRBJ2-1 | once | TRBV27 | TGTGCCAGCAGTTTACGTCAGGGAACGGGGGGTCATGAGCAGTTCTTC | CASSLRQGTGGHEQFF
TRBD2 | TRBJ2-5 | NA | TRBV6-5 | TGTGCCAGCAGTCTAGCGGGAGTGGAGACCCAGTACTTC | CASSLAGVETQYF
NA | TRBJ1-5 | NA | TRBV7-9 | TGCGCCAGCAGCTTAGTCAATTCAGGGACGGTGGTCGATCAGCCCCAGCATTTT | CASSLVNSGTVVDQPQHF
NA | TRBJ1-4 | NA | TRBV6-6 | TGTGCCAGCAGTTACAATCCGACAGAGTTTAATGAAAAACTGTTTTTT | CASSYNPTEFNEKLFF
NA | TRBJ1-1 | NA | TRBV28 | TGTGCCAGCAGCTCAGCGACAAGAGCGAACACTGAAGCTTTCTTT | CASSSATRANTEAFF
TRBD2 | TRBJ2-1 | NA | TRBV9 | TGTGCCAGCAGCGGAGGGACTAGCGGATCCTACAATGAGCAGTTCTTC | CASSGGTSGSYNEQFF
TRBD2 | TRBJ2-1 | NA | TRBV28 | TGTGCCAGCACGGGGACTAGTATGTACAATGAGCAGTTCTTC | CASTGTSMYNEQFF
TRBD1 | TRBJ2-1 | NA | TRBV7-9 | TGTGCCAGCAGCTTAGTCCGACAGGGCTACTCCTACAATGAGCAGTTCTTC | CASSLVRQGYSYNEQFF
TRBD2 | TRBJ2-1 | NA | TRBV7-6 | TGTGCCAGCTCGGGACTAGGGTTCGGTGAGCAGTTCTTC | CASSGLGFGEQFF
NA | TRBJ1-1 | NA | TRBV4-1 | TGCGCCAGCAGGGGGGGCCGTATAACTGAAGCTTTCTTT | CASRGGRITEAFF
NA | TRBJ2-1 | NA | TRBV5-1 | TGCGCCAGCAGCTTGGCCGTAATAGCGGCACCGTTTCAGTTCTTC | CASSLAVIAAPFQFF